The 18 T cell receptor beta chains given below trace back to one sample, sequenced in a study of regulatory T cells in long-lasting Graves disease. The sample's time point: newly diagnosed GD, antithyroid drugs for less than 3 months. From PBMCs, RNA was extracted and then used to make the TCR library. Researchers made TCR beta libraries by using iRepertoire HTBI primers and running Arm-PCR on CDR3 regions. Via MiXCR, TCRdb re-called the multiplex PCR reads, giving one row per CDR3 protein. The sample records 520,000 or so distinct CDR3 sequences, 12% being singletons. The same specimen was also included in a second study, on T cells in Graves' hyperthyroidism and ophthalmopathy.

The sequences come from peripheral blood mononuclear cells (PBMCs), collected at new diagnosis, from a patient treated with antithyroid drugs. The receptors were sampled from a woman aged 30 to 39 with Graves disease.

In this sample, this clonotype turned up many times. The chain is built from TRBV11-2 and TRBJ2-7, with 7 bases aligning to TRBD1. V was clipped by 6 bases and J by 6 bases; unmatched bases: 11. Germline loops: CDR1 SGHAT, CDR2 FQNNGV. This CDR3 is 14 amino acids long. CDR3 sequence: CASSRSGGLSEQYF. The CDR3, as DNA: TGTGCCAGCAGTCGGTCAGGGGGTCTGTCCGAGCAGTACTTC.

This clonotype has at least ten counts. The rearrangement uses TRBV18 and TRBJ2-2, with 9 bases identical to TRBD2. V lost 3 bases to trimming and J lost 4 bases; unmatched junction nucleotides: 0. The V gene's germline CDR1 is KGHSH and CDR2 LQKENI. CDR3 length equals 14 residues. CDR3 in amino acids: CASSPREGTGELFF. As DNA, the CDR3 is TGTGCCAGCTCACCGCGGGAGGGCACCGGGGAGCTGTTTTTT. Complete variable domain (other parts from reference TRBV18 and TRBJ2-2): NAGVMQNPRHLVRRRGQEARLRCSPMKGHSHVYWYRQLPEEGLKFMVYLQKENIIDESGMPKERFSAEFPKEGPSILRIQQVVRGDSAAYFCASSPREGTGELFFGEGSRLTVL.

This clonotype was seen a few times. The CDR3 DNA is TGTGCCAGCAGCTTGCAGGGGACCCACTACGAGCAGTACTTC. Encoded protein: CASSLQGTHYEQYF. V gene TRBV5-5 combines with J gene TRBJ2-7, with D possibly being TRBD1 (6 bases). Germline V gives CDR1 SGHKS, CDR2 YYEKEE (reference sequence). This CDR3 has 14 amino acids. Trimming took 1 base from V and 3 from J, leaving 11 bases between them.

This clonotype was recorded many times. The chain joins TRBV29-1 to TRBJ1-2; perhaps TRBD1 as D (6 bases). V was trimmed by 4 bases and J by 5 bases, leaving 8 bases between them. Per germline, CDR1 SQVTM and CDR2 ANQGSEA. The CDR3 spans 11 residues. The CDR3 DNA sequence: TGCAGCGTTGCCCAGGGGTATGGCTACACCTTC. The encoded protein is CSVAQGYGYTF.

This clonotype occurred a few times. This could be a read error, since a much larger clone is one nucleotide away. This rearrangement joins TRBV19 to TRBJ1-1; D is possibly TRBD1 (5 bases). V shed 4 bases and J shed 7 bases, with 19 bases lying between them. The CDR3 totals 15 residues. Germline V gives CDR1 LNHDA, CDR2 SQIVND (reference sequence). The DNA for the CDR3 is TGTGCCAGTAGTAAGAGGTTAAGGTTGGACATTGAAGCTTTCTTT. It yields the protein CASSKRLRLDIEAFF.

This clonotype has just a few counts. The rearrangement links TRBV6-2 or TRBV6-3 to TRBJ2-1; D gene uncertain. V was clipped by 0 bases and J by 8 bases, with 8 bases between them. In germline, CDR1 is MNHEY, CDR2 SVGEGT. The CDR3 is 13 residues long. CDR3 protein: CASSYSREDEQFF. CDR3 in DNA: TGTGCCAGCAGTTACTCGCGAGAAGATGAGCAGTTCTTC.

This clonotype was counted at least ten times. J is TRBJ1-3 and V is TRBV12-3 or TRBV12-4, with D uncertain. The V end lost 5 bases, the J end lost 0 bases, and 14 bases lay between the germline ends. The CDR3 length is 16 residues. CDR3 in amino acids: CASSPQMGSSGNTIYF. Written as DNA, the CDR3 is TGTGCCAGCAGTCCCCAGATGGGGAGCTCTGGAAACACCATATATTTT.

This clonotype has a handful of counts. The chain joins TRBV20-1 to TRBJ2-5; 14 positions agree with TRBD2. The CDR3 loop spans 16 amino acids. V lost 3 bases and J lost 4; bases outside the gene matches: 7. Germline values: CDR1 DFQATT, CDR2 SNEGSKA (reference sequence). The DNA of the CDR3 is TGCAGTGCTAGTTCCGGGACTAGCGGGAGTTTAGAGACCCAGTACTTC. It yields the protein CSASSGTSGSLETQYF.

The table lists this clonotype with a few counts. The CDR3 nucleotides are TGTGCCAGCCAGAGGGGGTCCGGGGGGACCCAGTACTTC. Translation: CASQRGSGGTQYF. The V gene is TRBV14, the J gene TRBJ2-3; tentatively, D is TRBD1 or TRBD2 (6 bases each). The J call is doubtful: the DNA matches TRBJ2-5 better. CDR3 size: 13 residues. The V gene's germline CDR1 is SGHDN and CDR2 FVKESK.

The rearrangement links TRBV6-5 to TRBJ2-5; D assignment may be TRBD1 or TRBD2 (5 bases each). Trimming took 2 bases from V and 7 from J, leaving 17 bases between them. CDR1 and CDR2 (germline): MNHEY, SVGAGI. The CDR3 totals 15 residues. CDR3 coding DNA: TGTGCCAGCAGTTACCAAGGGGCGGGTATGGGGACCCAGTACTTC. Residues: CASSYQGAGMGTQYF.

This clonotype was counted at least ten times. The chain links TRBV6-1 to TRBJ2-7; 8 nucleotides match TRBD1. The germline gives CDR1 MNHNS, CDR2 SASEGT. CDR3 length: 15 amino acids. J lost 3 bases, V lost 1 base, and 5 bases had no gene match. The DNA of the CDR3 is TGTGCCAGCAGTGAAGAGGTGACAGGGGACTACGAGCAGTACTTC. It codes for CASSEEVTGDYEQYF.

This clonotype was counted ten times or more. This chain joins TRBV5-1 and TRBJ2-7, with TRBD1 matching 8 bases. Germline-derived CDR1 and CDR2 are SGHRS and YFSETQ. V lost 4 bases and J lost 6; bases outside the gene matches: 12. The CDR3 is made up of 15 amino acids. Here the CDR3 reads CASSPDRGRASEQYF. As DNA, the CDR3 is TGCGCCAGCAGCCCCGACAGGGGACGGGCCTCCGAGCAGTACTTC.

The chain recombines TRBV12-3 or TRBV12-4 with TRBJ2-4, with D possibly matching TRBD1 (6 bases). The germline V and J ends were trimmed by 0 bases and 0 bases, with 12 bases remaining between them. The CDR3 consists of 17 residues. CDR3 loop: CASSLARGPLAKNIQYF. CDR3 DNA: TGTGCCAGCAGTTTAGCCAGGGGACCTCTAGCCAAAAACATTCAGTACTTC.

This clonotype was detected only a few times. The chain has TRBV9 and TRBJ1-2, with TRBD1 identical over 9 bases. Germline values: CDR1 SGDLS, CDR2 YYNGEE. This CDR3 contains 14 residues. The J segment lost 7 bases and the V segment lost 5 bases, leaving 9 bases of the junction unmatched. The CDR3 protein is CASRDTGGGFGYTF. As DNA, the CDR3 is TGTGCCAGCAGGGATACAGGGGGCGGCTTTGGCTACACCTTC.

J is TRBJ1-5 and V is TRBV18; perhaps TRBD1 as D (6 bases). V lost 2 bases and J lost 7, with 12 bases in between. Germline V gene data show CDR1 as KGHSH and CDR2 as LQKENI. CDR3 length: 14 residues. The CDR3 loop is CASSPGGGGQPQHF. The CDR3, as DNA: TGTGCCAGCTCACCAGGGGGGGGCGGCCAGCCCCAGCATTTT.

The sample holds many counts of this clonotype. V gene TRBV2 combines with J gene TRBJ1-1; TRBD1 aligns across 11 bases. The CDR3 is 14 residues long. Germline V gene sequence: CDR1 SNHLY, CDR2 FYNNEI. Losses at the gene ends were 6 bases for V and 4 bases for J; bases not matched to a gene: 4. Written as DNA, the CDR3 is TGTGCCAGCAGCGGACAGGGGGCGCTCACTGAAGCTTTCTTT. Translated: CASSGQGALTEAFF.

This clonotype was counted only a few times. The chain joins TRBV11-2 to TRBJ1-3; D uncertain. Trimming took 3 bases from V and 4 from J, leaving 7 bases between them. The CDR3 spans 13 residues. Germline V lookup: CDR1 SGHAT, CDR2 FQNNGV. The CDR3 bases are TGTGCCAGCAGCTTGAGGTTGGGAAACACCATATATTTT. This encodes CASSLRLGNTIYF. The full variable domain, in which reference TRBV11-2 and TRBJ1-3 provide the parts outside the CDR3, is EAGVAQSPRYKIIEKRQSVAFWCNPISGHATLYWYQQILGQGPKLLIQFQNNGVVDDSQLPKDRFSAERLKGVDSTLKIQPAKLEDSAVYLCASSLRLGNTIYFGEGSWLTVV.

The chain has TRBV10-3 and TRBJ2-7, with unresolved D. Germline loops: CDR1 ENHRY, CDR2 SYGVKD. CDR3 length: 13 amino acids. The ends were cut back, 0 bases at V and 4 bases at J, with 7 bases in the middle. The CDR3 DNA sequence: TGTGCCATCAGTGAGTCGGCTAGATACGAGCAGTACTTC. Translated, it gives CAISESARYEQYF.